This T cell receptor (beta chain) was sequenced in a study of shared clonotypes between healthy human individuals. General observations from the study: Non-shared clonotypes displayed generation probabilities falling below those of clonotypes present in all four donors. Owing to a small donor count, the genetic and exposure-history diversity represented was limited.

The V end lost 3 bases, the J end lost 7 bases, and 6 bases lay between the germline ends. The germline CDR1 and CDR2 sequences are MNHEY and SMNVEV (reference sequence). This CDR3 has 11 residues. For sorted subsets, 150 to 200 ng DNA per replicate equaled around 30,000 T cell genomes. Sequencing used immunoSEQ multiplex PCR; TCRdb keeps in-frame clones, though not all of them. Found here are about 1 million clones, roughly 75% of them singletons; the top ten hold 1.5%. As concerns this clone: Its antigen is still unknown. This clone may be a read error of a much larger clone one base away.

Sequenced sample: memory CD4+ T cells sorted from blood. Sample subset: CD45RA-negative fraction. The chain uses TRBV27 and TRBJ2-5, with a weak D call TRBD1 (5 bases). This receptor was taken from a man aged 18 to 29 in good health. This CDR3 reads CASSFRGTQYF. CDR3 DNA sequence: TGTGCCAGCAGTTTTAGGGGGACCCAGTACTTC.